This T cell receptor (beta chain) is from a study of shared clonotypes between healthy human individuals. This clone was detected only once. The germline V gene encodes CDR1 SGDLS and CDR2 YYNGEE. CDR3 length: 13 amino acids. Trimming left V 0 bases short and J 4 bases short, with 5 bases between. The assay ran at deep level. Genomic DNA of each subset was evenly split across several immunoSEQ plates. Sequencing was performed with immunoSEQ multiplex PCR; in TCRdb, only in-frame clones are kept and a portion is missing. Of about 1.1 million clones in the sample, approximately 75% were seen once. This clonotype was sampled from a man aged 18 to 35 in good health. Some clones in this sample may be carry-over from other donors' samples. Sequencing was performed on memory CD4+ T cells from PBMCs. Subset denoted: CD45RA-negative fraction. The genes are TRBV9 and TRBJ1-3, with D unresolved. The chain's CDR3 is CASSVAQGNTIYF. The CDR3 bases are TGTGCCAGCAGCGTAGCCCAGGGAAACACCATATATTTT.